This T cell receptor (beta chain) was identified in a study of OX40 agonist ivuxolimab in advanced cancers. Study as a whole: Patients in dose escalation had liver, melanoma, kidney or head and neck cancers.

Repertoires were generated with immunoSEQ multiplex PCR, while TCRdb's copy carries only in-frame clones and drops some. The sample lists roughly 72,000 clones, around 94% seen once, with 15% to 18% in the top ten. The CDR3 extends over 15 amino acids. Germline loops: CDR1 SGHRS, CDR2 YFSETQ. Trimming left V 1 base short and J 1 base short, with 12 bases between. Findings and caveats of the study: The CD4+ and CD8+ T cells in the blood had expanded clonally by week 6 at 0.1 to 3.0 mg/kg.

Concerning this clone itself: Its antigen is as yet unknown.

This specimen consisted of CD4+ or CD8+ T cells sorted from blood, obtained in a trial of the OX40 agonist ivuxolimab. The rearrangement joins TRBV5-1 to TRBJ2-7, with a weak D call TRBD2 (6 bases). The sequence came from an adult with an advanced solid tumor such as melanoma, head and neck, liver or kidney cancer. CDR3 sequence (DNA): TGCGCCAGCAGCTTGACGGGGGTGATTTCCTACGAGCAGTACTTC. This gives the protein CASSLTGVISYEQYF.